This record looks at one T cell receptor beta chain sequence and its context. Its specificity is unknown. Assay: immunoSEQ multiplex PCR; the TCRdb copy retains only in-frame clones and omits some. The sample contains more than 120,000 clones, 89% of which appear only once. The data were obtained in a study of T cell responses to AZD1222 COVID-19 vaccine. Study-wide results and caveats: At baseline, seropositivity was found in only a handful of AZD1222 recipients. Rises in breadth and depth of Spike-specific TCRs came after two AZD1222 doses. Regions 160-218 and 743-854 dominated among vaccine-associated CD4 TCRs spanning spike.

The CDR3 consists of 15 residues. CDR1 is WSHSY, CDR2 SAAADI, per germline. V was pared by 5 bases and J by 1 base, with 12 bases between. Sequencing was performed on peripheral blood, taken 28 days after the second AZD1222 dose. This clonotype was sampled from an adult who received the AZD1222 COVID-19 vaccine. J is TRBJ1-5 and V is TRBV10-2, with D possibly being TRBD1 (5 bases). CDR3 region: CASSPGFLSNQPQHF. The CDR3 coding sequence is TGCGCCAGCAGTCCAGGGTTTCTGAGCAATCAGCCCCAGCATTTT.